This T cell receptor beta chain appears in the sequencing data of a study of early T cells in non-severe SARS-CoV-2 infection. TCRdb reprocessed the 5' RACE reads with MiXCR, giving one entry per CDR3 protein. The repertoire holds tens of thousands of distinct CDR3 sequences, roughly 4.5% seen once, with 7.9% in the top ten. The junction had 6 bases not matched to a gene; V was cut back by 2 bases and J by 5 bases. CDR1 and CDR2 (germline): SGHTS, YDEGEE. This CDR3 contains 15 residues. Sequenced sample: whole blood. The receptor's source is an adult who was a healthcare worker with PCR-confirmed SARS-CoV-2 infection or an uninfected control (not recorded which). V usage is TRBV5-8 and J usage is TRBJ2-1; 8 nucleotides agree with TRBD2. The CDR3 reads CASSFQRGTNNEQFF. The CDR3 bases are TGTGCCAGCAGCTTTCAGCGGGGGACCAACAATGAGCAGTTCTTC.